A selection of T cell receptor beta chains follows, all from one sample in a study of blood T cells in healthy people across ages. TCRdb re-called the 5' RACE reads through MiXCR, storing one row per CDR3 protein. The sample lists hundreds of thousands of distinct CDR3 sequences; roughly 44% were seen once. Source material: blood. These receptors originate from a man aged 55-75 years in good health. CDR3s include the opening cysteine and the closing phenylalanine or tryptophan. Each record gives: V gene, clone size, J gene, D gene, CDR3 protein, CDR3 DNA. D genes are given only for firm matches. The size field is filled for only some rows; it gives once, few, many or a size class.

v_gene: TRBV7-2; abundance: NA; j_gene: TRBJ2-6; d_gene: NA; CDR3aa: CASSQRDTGANVLTF; CDR3nt: TGTGCCAGCAGCCAGCGAGATACTGGGGCCAACGTCCTGACTTTC
v_gene: TRBV27; abundance: few; j_gene: TRBJ1-1; d_gene: NA; CDR3aa: CASSPSTELTLNTEAFF; CDR3nt: TGTGCCAGCAGTCCCTCGACAGAACTAACCCTGAACACTGAAGCTTTCTTT
v_gene: TRBV6-5; abundance: NA; j_gene: TRBJ2-4; d_gene: NA; CDR3aa: CASSRILAKNIQYF; CDR3nt: TGTGCCAGCAGCCGGATTCTAGCCAAAAACATTCAGTACTTC
v_gene: TRBV7-9; abundance: few; j_gene: TRBJ1-1; d_gene: NA; CDR3aa: CASTYGASDEAFF; CDR3nt: TGTGCCAGCACCTACGGGGCGAGCGATGAAGCTTTCTTT
v_gene: TRBV7-3; abundance: many; j_gene: TRBJ2-3; d_gene: NA; CDR3aa: CASSYSGTLTSTDTQYF; CDR3nt: TGTGCCAGCAGCTACTCCGGGACTTTGACTAGCACAGATACGCAGTATTTT
v_gene: TRBV6-2/TRBV6-3; abundance: once; j_gene: TRBJ1-1; d_gene: NA; CDR3aa: CASTLGARLNTEAFF; CDR3nt: TGTGCCAGCACTCTAGGCGCGCGGTTGAACACTGAAGCTTTCTTT
v_gene: TRBV28; abundance: NA; j_gene: TRBJ2-4; d_gene: NA; CDR3aa: CANSSTGAEAKNIQYF; CDR3nt: TGTGCCAACAGTTCCACAGGTGCGGAAGCCAAAAACATTCAGTACTTC
v_gene: TRBV7-8; abundance: few; j_gene: TRBJ1-2; d_gene: NA; CDR3aa: CASSLLGGGYTF; CDR3nt: TGTGCCAGCAGCTTATTGGGGGGTGGCTACACCTTC
v_gene: TRBV4-3; abundance: NA; j_gene: TRBJ1-4; d_gene: NA; CDR3aa: CASSQVIRPTNEKLFF; CDR3nt: TGCGCCAGCAGCCAAGTGATTCGACCAACTAATGAAAAACTGTTTTTT
v_gene: TRBV20-1; abundance: NA; j_gene: TRBJ2-3; d_gene: NA; CDR3aa: CSADGGPQDTQYF; CDR3nt: TGCAGTGCCGACGGTGGGCCACAAGATACGCAGTATTTT
v_gene: TRBV7-2; abundance: few; j_gene: TRBJ2-7; d_gene: NA; CDR3aa: CASSPPDSSSYEQYF; CDR3nt: TGTGCCAGCAGCCCTCCGGACAGCAGCTCCTACGAGCAGTACTTC
v_gene: TRBV18; abundance: NA; j_gene: TRBJ1-1; d_gene: NA; CDR3aa: CASSPQGGENTEAFF; CDR3nt: TGTGCCAGCTCACCACAGGGAGGCGAGAACACTGAAGCTTTCTTT
v_gene: TRBV28; abundance: NA; j_gene: TRBJ2-5; d_gene: NA; CDR3aa: CASSLPAARETQYF; CDR3nt: TGTGCCAGCAGTCTGCCCGCGGCACGAGAGACCCAGTACTTC
v_gene: TRBV5-1; abundance: many; j_gene: TRBJ2-1; d_gene: NA; CDR3aa: CASSSRPSVNEQFF; CDR3nt: TGCGCCAGCAGCTCCCGGCCTAGCGTCAATGAGCAGTTCTTC
v_gene: TRBV7-2; abundance: few; j_gene: TRBJ2-1; d_gene: TRBD2; CDR3aa: CASSPSVGGVTNEQFF; CDR3nt: TGTGCCAGCAGCCCCTCTGTCGGGGGGGTCACCAATGAGCAGTTCTTC
v_gene: TRBV7-2; abundance: few; j_gene: TRBJ1-6; d_gene: NA; CDR3aa: CASSRAVEPLHF; CDR3nt: TGTGCCAGCAGTAGAGCGGTAGAACCCCTCCACTTT
v_gene: TRBV12-3/TRBV12-4; abundance: NA; j_gene: TRBJ2-4; d_gene: NA; CDR3aa: CASSTTSTANIQYF; CDR3nt: TGTGCCAGCAGTACGACTAGTACGGCAAACATTCAGTACTTC
v_gene: TRBV20-1; abundance: few; j_gene: TRBJ1-5; d_gene: NA; CDR3aa: CSANPGNGNQPQHF; CDR3nt: TGCAGTGCTAACCCCGGGAACGGCAATCAGCCCCAGCATTTT
v_gene: TRBV5-1; abundance: NA; j_gene: TRBJ1-2; d_gene: NA; CDR3aa: CASSTGTGNFNYGYTF; CDR3nt: TGCGCCAGCAGCACCGGGACGGGTAACTTTAACTATGGCTACACCTTC
v_gene: TRBV28; abundance: few; j_gene: TRBJ2-1; d_gene: NA; CDR3aa: CASSLAGALYNEQFF; CDR3nt: TGTGCCAGCAGTTTAGCGGGGGCCTTATACAATGAGCAGTTCTTC
v_gene: TRBV9; abundance: NA; j_gene: TRBJ1-2; d_gene: NA; CDR3aa: CASSVGKPNYGYTF; CDR3nt: TGTGCCAGCAGCGTAGGAAAACCTAACTATGGCTACACCTTC
v_gene: TRBV2; abundance: NA; j_gene: TRBJ1-5; d_gene: TRBD1; CDR3aa: CASRRTGPRGSQPQHF; CDR3nt: TGTGCCAGCAGGCGGACAGGGCCAAGGGGGAGTCAGCCCCAGCATTTT
v_gene: TRBV7-6; abundance: NA; j_gene: TRBJ1-2; d_gene: TRBD1; CDR3aa: CASSSGQGLGYTF; CDR3nt: TGTGCCAGCAGCTCCGGACAGGGCCTTGGCTACACCTTC
v_gene: TRBV25-1; abundance: NA; j_gene: TRBJ2-7; d_gene: NA; CDR3aa: CASEGSLSSYEQYF; CDR3nt: TGTGCCAGCGAGGGGAGCCTTTCTTCCTACGAGCAGTACTTC
v_gene: TRBV20-1; abundance: NA; j_gene: TRBJ1-1; d_gene: NA; CDR3aa: CNSKGNTEAFF; CDR3nt: TGCAATAGTAAGGGGAACACTGAAGCTTTCTTT
v_gene: TRBV28; abundance: NA; j_gene: TRBJ2-7; d_gene: NA; CDR3aa: CASSPPYNEQYF; CDR3nt: TGTGCCAGCAGTCCCCCGTACAATGAGCAGTACTTC
v_gene: TRBV10-3; abundance: few; j_gene: TRBJ1-5; d_gene: NA; CDR3aa: CAIRRKQGSFGNQPQHF; CDR3nt: TGTGCCATCAGGAGGAAACAGGGCTCTTTCGGCAATCAGCCCCAGCATTTT
v_gene: TRBV20-1; abundance: NA; j_gene: TRBJ2-5; d_gene: TRBD2; CDR3aa: CSANGLAGKETQYF; CDR3nt: TGCAGTGCTAACGGACTAGCGGGGAAAGAGACCCAGTACTTC
v_gene: TRBV20-1; abundance: NA; j_gene: TRBJ2-7; d_gene: NA; CDR3aa: CSARIVQGKYEQYF; CDR3nt: TGCAGTGCTAGAATAGTACAGGGCAAATACGAGCAGTACTTC
v_gene: TRBV20-1; abundance: few; j_gene: TRBJ2-2; d_gene: NA; CDR3aa: CSAGLENTGELFF; CDR3nt: TGCAGTGCTGGTTTGGAAAACACCGGGGAGCTGTTTTTT
v_gene: TRBV20-1; abundance: few; j_gene: TRBJ2-7; d_gene: TRBD2; CDR3aa: CSARVQTSPREQYF; CDR3nt: TGCAGTGCTAGAGTCCAGACTAGCCCGCGGGAGCAGTACTTC
v_gene: TRBV7-2; abundance: NA; j_gene: TRBJ2-1; d_gene: NA; CDR3aa: CASSLNRYEQFF; CDR3nt: TGTGCCAGCAGCTTAAATAGGTATGAGCAGTTCTTC
v_gene: TRBV28; abundance: NA; j_gene: TRBJ2-5; d_gene: NA; CDR3aa: CASSPRHPYQETQYF; CDR3nt: TGTGCCAGCAGTCCTCGTCACCCGTACCAAGAGACCCAGTACTTC
v_gene: TRBV20-1; abundance: few; j_gene: TRBJ2-5; d_gene: NA; CDR3aa: CSARGYQETQYF; CDR3nt: TGCAGTGCTAGGGGGTACCAAGAGACCCAGTACTTC
v_gene: TRBV10-3; abundance: NA; j_gene: TRBJ1-3; d_gene: NA; CDR3aa: CAISEGLGRDSGNTIYF; CDR3nt: TGTGCCATCAGTGAGGGCCTCGGACGGGACTCTGGAAACACCATATATTTT
v_gene: TRBV27; abundance: medium-sized; j_gene: TRBJ2-7; d_gene: NA; CDR3aa: CASQGGSEQYF; CDR3nt: TGTGCCAGCCAAGGGGGTAGCGAGCAGTACTTC
v_gene: TRBV7-2; abundance: NA; j_gene: TRBJ1-1; d_gene: NA; CDR3aa: CASSLRWSGTEAFF; CDR3nt: TGTGCCAGCAGCTTACGGTGGAGTGGCACTGAAGCTTTCTTT
v_gene: TRBV6-5; abundance: NA; j_gene: TRBJ1-2; d_gene: NA; CDR3aa: CASRGLRSTGDYGYTF; CDR3nt: TGTGCCAGCAGGGGCCTCCGGAGTACGGGGGACTATGGCTACACCTTC
v_gene: TRBV5-1; abundance: few; j_gene: TRBJ2-1; d_gene: TRBD1; CDR3aa: CASSLGGQGDEQFF; CDR3nt: TGCGCCAGCAGCTTGGGGGGACAGGGCGATGAGCAGTTCTTC
v_gene: TRBV29-1; abundance: few; j_gene: TRBJ2-5; d_gene: NA; CDR3aa: CSVYQGTQYF; CDR3nt: TGCAGCGTTTACCAGGGGACCCAGTACTTC
v_gene: TRBV27; abundance: NA; j_gene: TRBJ2-2; d_gene: NA; CDR3aa: CASSSPGRGGELFF; CDR3nt: TGTGCCAGCAGTTCACCAGGGCGGGGCGGGGAGCTGTTTTTT
v_gene: TRBV7-2; abundance: few; j_gene: TRBJ2-7; d_gene: TRBD1; CDR3aa: CASTLRQGVGYEQYF; CDR3nt: TGTGCCAGCACCCTGAGACAGGGTGTAGGGTACGAGCAGTACTTC
v_gene: TRBV7-9; abundance: NA; j_gene: TRBJ1-2; d_gene: NA; CDR3aa: CASSLATVRNYGYTF; CDR3nt: TGTGCCAGCAGCTTAGCCACGGTCAGAAACTATGGCTACACCTTC
v_gene: TRBV27; abundance: NA; j_gene: TRBJ1-6; d_gene: NA; CDR3aa: CASSFKPLHF; CDR3nt: TGTGCCAGCAGTTTTAAGCCCCTCCACTTT
v_gene: TRBV20-1; abundance: few; j_gene: TRBJ2-5; d_gene: TRBD1; CDR3aa: CSASGLLQGALETQYF; CDR3nt: TGCAGTGCTAGTGGTCTTCTTCAGGGGGCATTGGAGACCCAGTACTTC
v_gene: TRBV12-3/TRBV12-4; abundance: NA; j_gene: TRBJ2-1; d_gene: NA; CDR3aa: CASSPPSDSNEQFF; CDR3nt: TGTGCCAGCAGCCCTCCTAGCGACTCCAATGAGCAGTTCTTC
v_gene: TRBV20-1; abundance: few; j_gene: TRBJ2-7; d_gene: NA; CDR3aa: CSASGRGYEQYF; CDR3nt: TGCAGTGCTAGTGGTAGGGGATACGAGCAGTACTTC
v_gene: TRBV7-6; abundance: NA; j_gene: TRBJ2-7; d_gene: NA; CDR3aa: CASSLTGPLKSSYEQYF; CDR3nt: TGTGCCAGCAGCTTGACTGGACCACTGAAGAGCTCCTACGAGCAGTACTTC
v_gene: TRBV4-3; abundance: NA; j_gene: TRBJ2-1; d_gene: NA; CDR3aa: CASSQDGRNGEQFF; CDR3nt: TGCGCCAGCAGCCAAGATGGAAGAAACGGTGAGCAGTTCTTC
v_gene: TRBV3-1; abundance: NA; j_gene: TRBJ1-5; d_gene: NA; CDR3aa: CASSRGPGQPQHF; CDR3nt: TGTGCCAGCTCGAGGGGCCCGGGCCAGCCCCAGCATTTT
v_gene: TRBV20-1; abundance: many; j_gene: TRBJ2-4; d_gene: NA; CDR3aa: CSAEQPRGKNIQYF; CDR3nt: TGCAGTGCTGAGCAGCCCCGGGGCAAAAACATTCAGTACTTC
v_gene: TRBV6-2/TRBV6-3; abundance: few; j_gene: TRBJ1-1; d_gene: NA; CDR3aa: CASSYSQGGTEAFF; CDR3nt: TGTGCCAGCAGTTATTCCCAGGGAGGCACTGAAGCTTTCTTT
v_gene: TRBV12-3/TRBV12-4; abundance: NA; j_gene: TRBJ2-1; d_gene: TRBD1; CDR3aa: CASSLRDRGGVEQFF; CDR3nt: TGTGCCAGCAGTTTGCGGGACAGGGGAGGTGTTGAGCAGTTCTTC
v_gene: TRBV5-1; abundance: NA; j_gene: TRBJ2-7; d_gene: TRBD2; CDR3aa: CASRLAGGFYNEQYF; CDR3nt: TGCGCCAGCAGGCTAGCGGGGGGGTTCTACAATGAGCAGTACTTC
v_gene: TRBV20-1; abundance: NA; j_gene: TRBJ2-7; d_gene: NA; CDR3aa: CSARDAGISYEQYF; CDR3nt: TGCAGTGCTAGGGATGCCGGGATCTCCTACGAGCAGTACTTC